This T cell receptor (beta chain) is drawn from a study of immune heterogeneity within non-small cell lung tumors. Study background: There was 1 tumor not otherwise specified, along with 10 to 11 non-squamous carcinomas and 4 squamous cell carcinomas.

Study observations and caveats: The correlation between local T-cell clonality and local tumor mutational burden was positive, moderate in strength and statistically significant, with R 0.3 to 0.35. High-frequency clones unique to single sites coexisted with identical dominant CDR3 beta clonotypes that recurred across tumor sites within a patient.

Multiplex PCR (32 V and 13 J primers) was used to amplify the TCR beta CDR3. Each CDR3 protein gets one entry after TCRdb re-called the multiplex PCR reads with MiXCR. The data hold around 3,700 distinct CDR3 sequences, with about two fifths observed a single time. This clonotype is judged medium-sized. Its antigen is not known. Bulk tumor genomic DNA, roughly 600 ng per sample, was used as template. In surgery, several biopsies were collected from each primary tumor at widely spaced sites. Patients underwent curative surgery for untreated, newly diagnosed non-small cell lung cancer. Samples were obtained from newly diagnosed non-small cell lung cancer patients who were having surgery with curative intent. The V and J ends lost 5 bases and 2 bases, in that order; junction bases with no gene match: 6. Germline V gives CDR1 MNHNS, CDR2 SASEGT. The length of the CDR3 is 14 residues.

This sequence originates from a man between 65 and 79 years old with non-small cell lung cancer. Sequenced material: lung tumor tissue. The V gene is TRBV6-1, the J gene TRBJ2-7, with TRBD1 matching over 7 bases. CDR3 sequence reads: CASSRWDSPYEQYF. The CDR3 DNA reads as TGTGCCAGCAGTCGATGGGACAGCCCCTACGAGCAGTACTTC.